What follows are 4 T cell receptor beta chains derived from one specimen sequenced in a study of T cell repertoires in cytomegalovirus infection (dated by TCRdb to between 2019 and 2020). TCRdb names Illumina HiSeq 1500 as the instrument used. TCRdb reworked the public reads: Q25 trimming with fastp, MiXCR clone assembly, productive beta chains retained. One record per CDR3 amino acid sequence lists the most common genes and DNA. This sample comprises 100,000 to 150,000 distinct CDR3 sequences, more than 30% of them detected only once. Roughly 58% of the sample is in the top ten clones. In the paper's terms, the treatment or condition label means: in vitro stimulation with specific CMV peptide epitopes to enrich CMV-specific T cells. These receptors' targets are unknown. The material was CD8+ T cells from cultured PBMCs, obtained from culture after CMV antigen stimulation. Receptor source: a human donor in good health (CMV status not recorded). Some clones in this sample may be carry-over from other donors' samples.

V gene TRBV4-1 combines with J gene TRBJ2-7; the D call may be TRBD1 or TRBD2 (5 bases each). Per the germline V gene, CDR1 is MGHRA and CDR2 is YSYEKL. The CDR3 is made up of 16 amino acids. V was shortened by 3 bases and J by 0 bases, with 15 bases between the two germline ends. CDR3 sequence: CASSHSTGTPSYEQYF. The CDR3 bases are TGCGCCAGCAGCCATTCCACGGGGACCCCCTCCTACGAGCAGTACTTC.

The V gene is TRBV4-3, the J gene TRBJ2-1; D is unclear. The V gene lost 0 bases and the J gene lost 0 bases, with 12 bases spanning the gap. The germline V gene has CDR1 LGHNA and CDR2 YSLEER. The length of the CDR3 is 17 residues. The CDR3 coding sequence is TGCGCCAGCAGCCAAGATGCTTCCCTACCCTCCTACAATGAGCAGTTCTTC. This gives the protein CASSQDASLPSYNEQFF.

This clonotype was recorded many times. The CDR3 region has the DNA TGTGCCAGCAGCTTAGCGAGTGGGGGACAGGTCAACACTGAAGCTTTCTTT. Translated, it gives CASSLASGGQVNTEAFF. The chain joins TRBV7-2 to TRBJ1-1; 8 bases are a match to TRBD1. CDR1 SGHTA and CDR2 FQGNSA come from the germline V gene. The CDR3 length is 17 residues. V lost 0 bases to trimming and J lost 2 bases; unmatched junction nucleotides: 8.

The J gene is TRBJ2-5, the V gene TRBV6-1; 7 bases match TRBD1. The CDR3 extends over 17 amino acids. Germline CDR1 and CDR2: MNHNS and SASEGT. The trim removed 3 bases at V and 2 bases at J, leaving 12 bases unmatched. The CDR3 DNA sequence: TGTGCCAGCAGTGAGAGTTTAGGGGGCCTGTGGCAAGAGACCCAGTACTTC. This gives the protein CASSESLGGLWQETQYF.